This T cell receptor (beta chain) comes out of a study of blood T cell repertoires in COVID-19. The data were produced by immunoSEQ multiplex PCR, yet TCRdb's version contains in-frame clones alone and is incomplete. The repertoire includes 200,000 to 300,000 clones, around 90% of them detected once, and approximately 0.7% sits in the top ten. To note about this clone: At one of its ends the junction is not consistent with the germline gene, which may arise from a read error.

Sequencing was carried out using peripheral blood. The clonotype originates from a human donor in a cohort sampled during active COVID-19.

This chain's CDR3 is CASSRRGLAEF. CDR3 DNA: TGTGCCAGCAGCCGGAGGGGCCTGGCAGAATTC. This chain connects TRBV11-2 to TRBJ1-2; TRBD1 is a possible D gene (5 bases). CDR1 is SGHAT, CDR2 FQNNGV, per germline. This CDR3 spans 11 amino acids.